These T cell receptor beta chains were read from a single sample in a study of T cells in Graves' hyperthyroidism and ophthalmopathy. TCRdb reprocessed the multiplex PCR reads with MiXCR, giving one entry per CDR3 protein. Of about 380,000 distinct CDR3 sequences in the sample, approximately 15% are singletons; the top ten hold about 19%. The sequenced sample consisted of blood. The receptors were gathered from a woman in her 30s with Graves' ophthalmopathy. CDR3s include the opening cysteine and the closing phenylalanine or tryptophan. A D gene is named only where the DNA matches it firmly. Clone size appears in some rows only: once, few, many, or a class for an expanded clone.

D gene: TRBD2; clone size: -; J gene: TRBJ2-3; V gene: TRBV7-2; CDR3 DNA: TGTGCCAGCAGCGCCGCTCAGGGCGGGGGGGCCCAAGAAGATACGCAGTATTTT; CDR3 protein: CASSAAQGGGAQEDTQYF
D gene: TRBD2; clone size: many; J gene: TRBJ2-2; V gene: TRBV12-3/TRBV12-4; CDR3 DNA: TGTGCCAGCATTGGGAGACTAGCGGGGCGTGGGGAGCTGTTTTTT; CDR3 protein: CASIGRLAGRGELFF
D gene: TRBD2; clone size: many; J gene: TRBJ2-7; V gene: TRBV7-8; CDR3 DNA: TGTGCCAGCAGCTTACAAACCCGTGGACTAGCGGGGGGGCACGACTACGAGCAGTACTTC; CDR3 protein: CASSLQTRGLAGGHDYEQYF
D gene: -; clone size: many; J gene: TRBJ2-2; V gene: TRBV29-1; CDR3 DNA: TGCAGCGCGGACCCCGGTGGGGTCGGGGAGCTGTTTTTT; CDR3 protein: CSADPGGVGELFF
D gene: TRBD1; clone size: -; J gene: TRBJ1-2; V gene: TRBV20-1; CDR3 DNA: TGCAGTCCTCCAACCTCTCAACAGGGGCACTATGGCTACACCTTC; CDR3 protein: CSPPTSQQGHYGYTF
D gene: TRBD1; clone size: many; J gene: TRBJ1-2; V gene: TRBV11-2; CDR3 DNA: TGTGCCAGCAGCCATCTCAGGGACAGAGGTGGCTACACCTTC; CDR3 protein: CASSHLRDRGGYTF
D gene: TRBD2; clone size: many; J gene: TRBJ2-3; V gene: TRBV20-1; CDR3 DNA: TGCAGTGCCGCCTACCGGACTAGCGGGGGGTCCGGAGGAGATACGCAGTATTTT; CDR3 protein: CSAAYRTSGGSGGDTQYF
D gene: -; clone size: many; J gene: TRBJ1-5; V gene: TRBV20-1; CDR3 DNA: TGCAGTGCTAGAGTGGTTCTCCAGGCTGGTTTGCAGCCCCAGCATTTT; CDR3 protein: CSARVVLQAGLQPQHF
D gene: -; clone size: many; J gene: TRBJ2-3; V gene: TRBV2; CDR3 DNA: TGTGCCAGCTGCGTACTCATGACAGATACGCAGTATTTT; CDR3 protein: CASCVLMTDTQYF
D gene: TRBD2; clone size: few; J gene: TRBJ2-3; V gene: TRBV10-1; CDR3 DNA: TGCGCCAGCAGTCCCAACTTGCGGGGGACTAGCACAGATACGCAGTATTTT; CDR3 protein: CASSPNLRGTSTDTQYF
D gene: TRBD1; clone size: many; J gene: TRBJ1-5; V gene: TRBV20-1; CDR3 DNA: TGCAGTGCTCCCAACCCCTCCCGCGGACAGGCGTCGGGGTGGCCCCAGCATTTT; CDR3 protein: CSAPNPSRGQASGWPQHF
D gene: -; clone size: -; J gene: TRBJ1-4; V gene: TRBV7-6; CDR3 DNA: TGTGCCAGCAGCTTGCGGTCTAATGAAAAACTGTTTTTT; CDR3 protein: CASSLRSNEKLFF
D gene: -; clone size: -; J gene: TRBJ2-5; V gene: TRBV9; CDR3 DNA: TGTGCCAGCAGCGTAGCAGGCTCCCAAGAGACCCGGTACTTC; CDR3 protein: CASSVAGSQETRYF
D gene: TRBD1; clone size: many; J gene: TRBJ1-2; V gene: TRBV28; CDR3 DNA: TGTGCCAGCAGTTTAAGGGCAGGGGGCTCCTATGGCTACACCTTC; CDR3 protein: CASSLRAGGSYGYTF
D gene: TRBD2; clone size: many; J gene: TRBJ2-1; V gene: TRBV3-1; CDR3 DNA: TGTGCCAGCAGCCAAGAAAGCGGGGGGGCCAGTGAGCAGTTCTTC; CDR3 protein: CASSQESGGASEQFF
D gene: -; clone size: -; J gene: TRBJ1-5; V gene: TRBV15; CDR3 DNA: TGTGCCACCAGCAGGGAGAGGGCGGGTAATCAGCCCCAGCATTTT; CDR3 protein: CATSRERAGNQPQHF
D gene: -; clone size: many; J gene: TRBJ1-2; V gene: TRBV3-1; CDR3 DNA: TGTGCCAGCAGCCAAGATTTACGAGGCTATGGCTACACCTTC; CDR3 protein: CASSQDLRGYGYTF
D gene: TRBD2; clone size: -; J gene: TRBJ2-5; V gene: TRBV20-1; CDR3 DNA: TGCAGTGCCAGAACACTAGCGGGGGGCCCCCAAGAGACCCAGTACTTC; CDR3 protein: CSARTLAGGPQETQYF
D gene: TRBD1; clone size: many; J gene: TRBJ1-2; V gene: TRBV30; CDR3 DNA: TGTGCCTGGAGGGGAGGGGGCGTGGGCTACACCTTC; CDR3 protein: CAWRGGGVGYTF
D gene: -; clone size: many; J gene: TRBJ1-6; V gene: TRBV3-1; CDR3 DNA: TGTGCCAGCAGCCGGGGGGTGTCCCTCCACTTT; CDR3 protein: CASSRGVSLHF
D gene: TRBD1; clone size: few; J gene: TRBJ1-4; V gene: TRBV11-2; CDR3 DNA: TGTGCCAGCAGCTCGGGGGACAGAAGGGTAGAAAAACTGTTTTTT; CDR3 protein: CASSSGDRRVEKLFF
D gene: -; clone size: few; J gene: TRBJ2-4; V gene: TRBV5-5; CDR3 DNA: TGTGCCAGCAGCACTGGTGGCCGCTTAGCCAAAAACATTCAGTACTTC; CDR3 protein: CASSTGGRLAKNIQYF
D gene: -; clone size: few; J gene: TRBJ1-6; V gene: TRBV14; CDR3 DNA: TGTGCCAGCAGAACCGGGACAACGAATTCACCCCTCCACTTT; CDR3 protein: CASRTGTTNSPLHF
D gene: TRBD1; clone size: few; J gene: TRBJ2-3; V gene: TRBV15; CDR3 DNA: TGTGCCACCAGCAGAGTGGGACAGGAGTACACAGATACGCAGTATTTT; CDR3 protein: CATSRVGQEYTDTQYF
D gene: TRBD2; clone size: many; J gene: TRBJ2-5; V gene: TRBV28; CDR3 DNA: TGTGCCAGCAGGACTAGCGGGGGGCTGGAGACCCAGTACTTC; CDR3 protein: CASRTSGGLETQYF
D gene: -; clone size: many; J gene: TRBJ2-2; V gene: TRBV12-5; CDR3 DNA: TGTGCTAGTGGTTTATTTGATAGGGGTAACACCGGGGAGCTGTTTTTT; CDR3 protein: CASGLFDRGNTGELFF
D gene: TRBD1; clone size: many; J gene: TRBJ1-2; V gene: TRBV4-1; CDR3 DNA: TGCGCCAGCAGCCGCGGGACAGTCCTAAACTATGGCTACACCTTC; CDR3 protein: CASSRGTVLNYGYTF
D gene: TRBD2; clone size: many; J gene: TRBJ2-1; V gene: TRBV15; CDR3 DNA: TGTGCCACCAGCAGAGTTGGGGCGGGAGGGGTTGAGCAGTTCTTC; CDR3 protein: CATSRVGAGGVEQFF
D gene: -; clone size: many; J gene: TRBJ2-5; V gene: TRBV11-2; CDR3 DNA: TGTGCCAGCAGCCGAAGTCCACAAGAGACCCAGTACTTC; CDR3 protein: CASSRSPQETQYF
D gene: TRBD1; clone size: few; J gene: TRBJ1-2; V gene: TRBV5-4; CDR3 DNA: TGTGCCAGCAGCAACCGACAGGGGATCAACTATGGCTACACCTTC; CDR3 protein: CASSNRQGINYGYTF
D gene: -; clone size: many; J gene: TRBJ2-1; V gene: TRBV20-1; CDR3 DNA: TGCAGTGCTAGTGCGTTCCAATCCTACAATGAGCAGTTCTTC; CDR3 protein: CSASAFQSYNEQFF
D gene: TRBD2; clone size: many; J gene: TRBJ2-3; V gene: TRBV3-1; CDR3 DNA: TGTGCCAGCAGCCAGCAAGGACTAGCGGGGAGGACAGATACGCAGTATTTT; CDR3 protein: CASSQQGLAGRTDTQYF
D gene: TRBD2; clone size: -; J gene: TRBJ2-1; V gene: TRBV7-9; CDR3 DNA: TGTGCCAGCAGCTTCGGACTAGCGGGGGGGGCTAATGAGCAGTTCTTC; CDR3 protein: CASSFGLAGGANEQFF
D gene: -; clone size: few; J gene: TRBJ1-6; V gene: TRBV6-5; CDR3 DNA: TGTGCCAGCAGTTATGTGGCCAGCTCCTATAATTCACCCCTCCACTTT; CDR3 protein: CASSYVASSYNSPLHF
D gene: -; clone size: few; J gene: TRBJ1-2; V gene: TRBV9; CDR3 DNA: TGTGCCAGCAGCGCTCGAGTGGACTATGGCTACACCTTC; CDR3 protein: CASSARVDYGYTF